This TCR beta chain appears in the sequencing data of a study of T cell responses to AZD1222 COVID-19 vaccine. General study points: The study reported that nearly half of spike-specific TCRs target unmutated variant regions. Once two AZD1222 doses were given, Spike-specific TCR breadth and depth went up.

Some clones are missing from TCRdb's copy, which holds only in-frame ones; the method was immunoSEQ multiplex PCR. The sample lists 120,000 or so clones, approximately 83% occurring once. The count of this clone is one. Its target is not known. Trimming took off 5 bases at V and 0 bases at J, with 8 bases between the two ends. The CDR3 is 13 residues long. In germline, CDR1 is GTSNPN, CDR2 SVGIG (reference sequence). This sequence was found in an adult in good health. The V and J genes are TRBV30 and TRBJ1-3; no reliable D call. The sequenced sample was peripheral blood, obtained on day 0 of AZD1222 vaccination. This CDR3 reads CAWGRSSGNTIYF. DNA for the CDR3: TGTGCCTGGGGACGGAGCTCTGGAAACACCATATATTTT.